A selection of T cell receptor beta chains follows, all from one sample in a study of OX40 agonist ivuxolimab in advanced cancers. Data came from immunoSEQ multiplex PCR; TCRdb stores just in-frame clones and leaves some out. The data show about 98,000 clones, about 92% seen once. This sample comprised CD4+ or CD8+ T cells sorted from blood, obtained in a trial of the OX40 agonist ivuxolimab. These receptors were collected from an adult with an advanced solid tumor such as melanoma, head and neck, liver or kidney cancer. Both conserved end residues are part of each CDR3. Clone size is shown for a subset of rows, as once, few, many or a class of expanded clone.

>.|TRBV6-1
CASSEAGQGYYGYTF
>.|TRBV12-5
CASGLEGGTEAFF
>.|TRBV6-6
CASSYGEGSNQPQHF
>.|TRBV7-6
CASSPNRIDTDTQYF
>.|TRBV2
CASSRTGQGLEKLFF
>few|TRBV11-3
CASSPNMDWGRTDTQYF
>.|TRBV5-1
CASSSGIYTDTQYF
>.|TRBV5-8
CASSLHGGANSPLHF
>.|TRBV28
CASSFQPLEGYTF
>.|TRBV27
CASMRYGDEKLFF
>.|TRBV12-5
CASARNNVDIQYF
>.|TRBV10-3
CAIRADRGTSAPDTQYF
>.|TRBV7-9
CASRGRNQETQYF
>.|TRBV6-5
CASSPRGRDDQPQHF
>.|TRBV19
CASSILQGNTIYF
>.|TRBV7-3
CASSLSPGQGEDTQYF